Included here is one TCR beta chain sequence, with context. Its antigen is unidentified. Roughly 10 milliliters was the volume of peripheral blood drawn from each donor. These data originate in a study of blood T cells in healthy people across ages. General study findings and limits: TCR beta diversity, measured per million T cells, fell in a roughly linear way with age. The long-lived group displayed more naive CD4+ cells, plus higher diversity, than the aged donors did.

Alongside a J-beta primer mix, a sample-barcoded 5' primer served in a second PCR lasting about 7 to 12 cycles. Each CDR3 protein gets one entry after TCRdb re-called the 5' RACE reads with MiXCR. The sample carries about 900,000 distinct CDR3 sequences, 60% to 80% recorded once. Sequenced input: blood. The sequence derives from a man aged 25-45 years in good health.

The CDR3 reads CASSPGPSGRYTF. The CDR3 DNA sequence: TGTGCCAGCAGCCCAGGTCCCTCAGGCCGCTACACCTTC. The chain links TRBV12-3 or TRBV12-4 to TRBJ1-2; D gene unclear. The V end lost 6 bases, the J end lost 9 bases, and 17 bases lay between the germline ends. This CDR3 comprises 13 residues.